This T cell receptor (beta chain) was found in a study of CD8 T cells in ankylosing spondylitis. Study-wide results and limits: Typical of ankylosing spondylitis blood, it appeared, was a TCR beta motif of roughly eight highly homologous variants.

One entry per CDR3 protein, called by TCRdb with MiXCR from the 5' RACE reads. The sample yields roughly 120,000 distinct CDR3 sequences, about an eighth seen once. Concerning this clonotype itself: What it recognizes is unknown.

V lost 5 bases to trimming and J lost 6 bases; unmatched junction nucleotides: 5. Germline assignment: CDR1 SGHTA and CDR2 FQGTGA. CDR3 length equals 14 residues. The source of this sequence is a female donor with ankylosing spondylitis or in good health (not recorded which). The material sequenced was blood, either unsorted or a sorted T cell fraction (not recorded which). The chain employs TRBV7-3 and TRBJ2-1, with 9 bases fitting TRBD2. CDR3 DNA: TGTGCCAGCAGCCACGGGACTAGCTCCAATGAGCAGTTCTTC. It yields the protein CASSHGTSSNEQFF.